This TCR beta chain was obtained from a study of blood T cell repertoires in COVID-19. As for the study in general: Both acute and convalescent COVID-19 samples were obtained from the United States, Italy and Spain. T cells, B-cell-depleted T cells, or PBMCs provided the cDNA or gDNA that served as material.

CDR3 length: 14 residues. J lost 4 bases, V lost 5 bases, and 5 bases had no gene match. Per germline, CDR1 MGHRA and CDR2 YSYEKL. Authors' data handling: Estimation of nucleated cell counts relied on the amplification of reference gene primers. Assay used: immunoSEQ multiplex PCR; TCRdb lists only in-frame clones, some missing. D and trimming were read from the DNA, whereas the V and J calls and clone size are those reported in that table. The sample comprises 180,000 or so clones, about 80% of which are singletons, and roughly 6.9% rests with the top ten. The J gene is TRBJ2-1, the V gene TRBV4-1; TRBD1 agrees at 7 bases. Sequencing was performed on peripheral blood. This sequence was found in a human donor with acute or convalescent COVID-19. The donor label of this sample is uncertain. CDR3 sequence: CASSARDSYNEQFF. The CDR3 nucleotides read TGCGCCAGCAGCGCCCGGGACAGTTACAATGAGCAGTTCTTC.